The clone carrying this T cell receptor beta chain ranks as large. The sample originates from a study of technical replicates of blood from a few donors. Trimming took 1 base from V and 7 from J, leaving 23 bases between them. Per the germline V gene, CDR1 is SGHDT and CDR2 is YYEEEE. The CDR3 has 17 residues. Data came from immunoSEQ multiplex PCR; TCRdb stores just in-frame clones and leaves some out. The table includes about 50,000 clones, about 95% detected once. The TCR originated in a human donor in good health. Some clones in this sample may be carry-over from other donors' samples. The sample comprised PBMCs. The chain carries TRBV5-6 and TRBJ1-2; D might be TRBD1 (6 bases). In DNA form, the CDR3 reads TGTGCCAGCAGCTTGTCGGGTCGGGGCAGGGGAGTATCTGGCTACACCTTC. This codes for CASSLSGRGRGVSGYTF.